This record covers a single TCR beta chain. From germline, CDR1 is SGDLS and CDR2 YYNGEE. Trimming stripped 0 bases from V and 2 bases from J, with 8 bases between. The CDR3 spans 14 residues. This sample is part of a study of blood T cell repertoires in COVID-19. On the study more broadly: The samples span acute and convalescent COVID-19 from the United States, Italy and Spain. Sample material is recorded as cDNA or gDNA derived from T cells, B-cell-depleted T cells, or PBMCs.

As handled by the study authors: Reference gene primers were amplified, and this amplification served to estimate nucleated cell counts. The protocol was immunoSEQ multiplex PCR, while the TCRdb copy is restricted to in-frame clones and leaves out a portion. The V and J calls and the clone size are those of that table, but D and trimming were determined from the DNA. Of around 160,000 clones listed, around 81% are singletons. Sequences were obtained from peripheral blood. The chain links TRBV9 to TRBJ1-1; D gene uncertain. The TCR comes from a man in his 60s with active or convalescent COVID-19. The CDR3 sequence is CASSVAPGNTEAFF. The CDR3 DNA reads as TGTGCCAGCAGCGTAGCCCCAGGTAACACTGAAGCTTTCTTT.